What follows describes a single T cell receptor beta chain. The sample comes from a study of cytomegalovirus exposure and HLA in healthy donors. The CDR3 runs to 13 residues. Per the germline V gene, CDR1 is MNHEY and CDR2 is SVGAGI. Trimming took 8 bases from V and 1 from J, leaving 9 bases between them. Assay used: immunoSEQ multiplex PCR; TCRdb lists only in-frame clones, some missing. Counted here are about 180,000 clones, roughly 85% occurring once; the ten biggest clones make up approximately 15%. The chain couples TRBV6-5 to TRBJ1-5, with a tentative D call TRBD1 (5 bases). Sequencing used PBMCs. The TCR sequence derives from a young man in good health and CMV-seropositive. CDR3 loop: CASGYRSNQPQHF. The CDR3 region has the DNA TGTGCCAGCGGGTACAGGAGCAATCAGCCCCAGCATTTT.